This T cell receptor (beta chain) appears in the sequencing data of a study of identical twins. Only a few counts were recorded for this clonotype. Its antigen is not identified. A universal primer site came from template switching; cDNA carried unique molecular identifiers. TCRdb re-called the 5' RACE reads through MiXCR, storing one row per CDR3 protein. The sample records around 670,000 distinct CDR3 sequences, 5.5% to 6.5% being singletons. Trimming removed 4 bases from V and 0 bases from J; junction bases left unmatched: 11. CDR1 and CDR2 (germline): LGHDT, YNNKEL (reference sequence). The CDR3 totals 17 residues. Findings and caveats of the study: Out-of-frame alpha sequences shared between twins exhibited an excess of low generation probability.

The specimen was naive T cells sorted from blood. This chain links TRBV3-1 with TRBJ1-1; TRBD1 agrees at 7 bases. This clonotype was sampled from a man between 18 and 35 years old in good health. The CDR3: CASSLGGRGGMNTEAFF. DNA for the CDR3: TGTGCCAGCAGCCTCGGGGGGAGAGGGGGCATGAACACTGAAGCTTTCTTT.